These T cell receptor beta chains were read from a single sample in a study of control samples from healthy donors and cancer patients. Sequencing was performed with immunoSEQ multiplex PCR; in TCRdb, only in-frame clones are kept and a portion is missing. In the table there are about 120,000 clones, approximately 87% of which are singletons. Sequenced: blood. These receptors were collected from a young man in good health. Each CDR3 is given with its conserved first and last residue. A D gene is named only where the DNA matches it firmly. A row's size may be missing; if present it is once, few, many or a size class.

TGTGCCAGCAGCCTCGGGGGGCACACAGATACGCAGTATTTT,CASSLGGHTDTQYF,TRBV5-6,.,TRBJ2-3,once
TGTGCCAGCTCAATAAACGCCGTTCGCTCTGGGGCCAACGTCCTGACTTTC,CASSINAVRSGANVLTF,TRBV18,.,TRBJ2-6,.
TGTGCCAGCAGTTACTCAGAGGACAGAGTCTCACCCCTCCACTTT,CASSYSEDRVSPLHF,TRBV6-2/TRBV6-3,.,TRBJ1-6,few
TGTGCCAGCAGTCCGGGAGGGGGTTTGAATGAGCAGTTCTTC,CASSPGGGLNEQFF,TRBV6-5,TRBD2,TRBJ2-1,.
TGTGCCAGCAGCAAATCCCCGCCGGGACCCCCATACACTGAAGCTTTCTTT,CASSKSPPGPPYTEAFF,TRBV21-1,.,TRBJ1-1,.
TGTGCCAGCAGTGTTAGCGGGGGGATATGGACAGATACGCAGTATTTT,CASSVSGGIWTDTQYF,TRBV28,TRBD2,TRBJ2-3,.
TGTGCCAGCAGTTACTCGGGCAGGGAGCCCAATCAGCCCCAGCATTTT,CASSYSGREPNQPQHF,TRBV6-6,.,TRBJ1-5,.
TGTGCCAGCAGCCCTCGGTTCTCCTACACTGAAGCTTTCTTT,CASSPRFSYTEAFF,TRBV9,.,TRBJ1-1,.
TGCGCCAGCAGCTTTTCCCCAGACACTGAAGCTTTCTTT,CASSFSPDTEAFF,TRBV5-1,.,TRBJ1-1,.
TGTGCCAGCAGCCACCGGGACAAAGATACGCAGTATTTT,CASSHRDKDTQYF,TRBV11-3,.,TRBJ2-3,.
TGTGCCAGCAGTGATCAACACAGGACCAATGAAAAACTGTTTTTT,CASSDQHRTNEKLFF,TRBV25-1,.,TRBJ1-4,.
TGTGCCTGGAGTGAGGCGGATACGCAGTATTTT,CAWSEADTQYF,TRBV30,.,TRBJ2-3,.
TGTGCCAGCAGGATGACAGGCTCTGGGGCCAACGTCCTGACTTTC,CASRMTGSGANVLTF,TRBV6-5,.,TRBJ2-6,.
TGCGCCAGCAGTGGACATCTCTCTGGAAACACCATATATTTT,CASSGHLSGNTIYF,TRBV10-1,.,TRBJ1-3,few
TGTGCCAGTAGTATCACGTGGAGCGGGGGGGACGTGGAGACCCAGTACTTC,CASSITWSGGDVETQYF,TRBV19,TRBD2,TRBJ2-5,.
TGTGCCAGCAGCTTAAGAGGACAGAATTCACCCCTCCACTTT,CASSLRGQNSPLHF,TRBV7-3,.,TRBJ1-6,.
TGTGCCAGCAGTGCCCTAGCGGGGAGCACAGATACGCAGTATTTT,CASSALAGSTDTQYF,TRBV27,TRBD2,TRBJ2-3,.
TGTGCCAGCTCACCACCGACTAATACAGATACGCAGTATTTT,CASSPPTNTDTQYF,TRBV18,.,TRBJ2-3,.
TGTGCCAGGAGGGGGACTACCAACACCGGGGAGCTGTTTTTT,CARRGTTNTGELFF,TRBV2,.,TRBJ2-2,.
TGTGCCAGCAGCGCTTCCGGGTTGGGCACTGAAGCTTTCTTT,CASSASGLGTEAFF,TRBV9,.,TRBJ1-1,.
TGTGCCAGCAGTTTATACAGACCCACAGATACGCAGTATTTT,CASSLYRPTDTQYF,TRBV27,.,TRBJ2-3,.
TGTGCCAGCAGCTCCGACAGCGGGGGGTTCGAAAAACTGTTTTTT,CASSSDSGGFEKLFF,TRBV11-2,.,TRBJ1-4,.
TGTGCCAGCAGCAAAGCGCGGGGGGCATGGACTGAAGCTTTCTTT,CASSKARGAWTEAFF,TRBV21-1,.,TRBJ1-1,.
TGTGCCAGCAACTTTCCTATGACCAACACCATATATTTT,CASNFPMTNTIYF,TRBV12-3/TRBV12-4,.,TRBJ1-3,.
TGTGCCAGCTCTCTCTCCAATGAGCAGTTCTTC,CASSLSNEQFF,TRBV18,.,TRBJ2-1,once
TGCGCCAGCAGCTTGGATGGGGTGAACAATCAGCCCCAGCATTTT,CASSLDGVNNQPQHF,TRBV5-1,.,TRBJ1-5,.
TGTGCTAGTGGTTTGTCTTTTATGGGGGGGAGATTTAGGCCGCCCAACTACTATGGCTACACCTTC,CASGLSFMGGRFRPPNYYGYTF,TRBV12-5,.,TRBJ1-2,.
TGTGCCATCCAATCCGCTGGGTCGAGGACTGGAAACACCATATATTTT,CAIQSAGSRTGNTIYF,TRBV10-3,.,TRBJ1-3,once
TGTGCCAGCCAGGGCCAGGGGGACACTGAAGCTTTCTTT,CASQGQGDTEAFF,TRBV6-6,TRBD1,TRBJ1-1,.
TGTGCCAGCAGCCTAGGGACAGGGCATGGCTACACCTTC,CASSLGTGHGYTF,TRBV6-5,TRBD1,TRBJ1-2,.
TGCGCCAGCGGCGCCGGGACGGTGAACACTGAAGCTTTCTTT,CASGAGTVNTEAFF,TRBV5-1,.,TRBJ1-1,.
TGTGCCAGCAGTTTAGTCGGGACGGAATATCAGCCCCAGCATTTT,CASSLVGTEYQPQHF,TRBV27,.,TRBJ1-5,.
TGTGCCAGCAGTTTAAGGACTGGTGAGACCCAGTACTTC,CASSLRTGETQYF,TRBV27,.,TRBJ2-5,.
TGTGCCAGCAGCTTGGCCCAGGGGAAGTTGGACACTGAAGCTTTCTTT,CASSLAQGKLDTEAFF,TRBV5-8,.,TRBJ1-1,.
TGTGCCAGCGCTCCACAGGGAAGCTATGGCTACACCTTC,CASAPQGSYGYTF,TRBV11-3,.,TRBJ1-2,.
TGTGCCAGTAGTTCTCCCGGCGGGGGGGCCGCGAATGAGCAGTTCTTC,CASSSPGGGAANEQFF,TRBV19,TRBD2,TRBJ2-1,.
TGTGCCAGCAGCCCTAGGAGAAGATCTGAAGCTTTCTTT,CASSPRRRSEAFF,TRBV28,.,TRBJ1-1,.
TGTGCCAGTAGTATCAGGGAGGATTCACCCCTCCACTTT,CASSIREDSPLHF,TRBV19,.,TRBJ1-6,.
TGTGCCAGCAGCCAAGGAGAGGGTATCAGGTACGAGCAGTACTTC,CASSQGEGIRYEQYF,TRBV4-2,.,TRBJ2-7,.
TGTGCCAGCAGCATCCACAGGGATGTGAACACCGGGGAGCTGTTTTTT,CASSIHRDVNTGELFF,TRBV7-3,.,TRBJ2-2,.
TGTGCCAGCAATCAAGGCAGGGGGAACACCGGGGAGCTGTTTTTT,CASNQGRGNTGELFF,TRBV27,.,TRBJ2-2,.
TGTGCCTGGAAGTCTGGCAGTGCTACCGGGGAGCTGTTTTTT,CAWKSGSATGELFF,TRBV30,.,TRBJ2-2,few
TGTGCCAGCAGGAGGAGCAGGACGGGGGAGCTGTTTTTT,CASRRSRTGELFF,TRBV5-6,.,TRBJ2-2,.
TGTGCCAGCAGGAGACGGACAGCGAACACTGAAGCTTTCTTT,CASRRRTANTEAFF,TRBV5-8,.,TRBJ1-1,.
TGTGCCAGTAGACGGACAGGGGATGGCACTGAAGCTTTCTTT,CASRRTGDGTEAFF,TRBV19,TRBD1,TRBJ1-1,.
TGTGCCAGCAGCAAAGTTAGTTTCACTGAAGCTTTCTTT,CASSKVSFTEAFF,TRBV21-1,.,TRBJ1-1,.
TGTGCCAGAAGCGTAATAAGGAGGGAGACCCAGTACTTC,CARSVIRRETQYF,TRBV5-3,.,TRBJ2-5,once
TGTGCCAGCAGCCCCTTATGGGGGAACACTGAAGCTTTCTTT,CASSPLWGNTEAFF,TRBV14,.,TRBJ1-1,.
TGTGCCAGCAAGGATGTTTCGGTCCACGAGCAGTACTTC,CASKDVSVHEQYF,TRBV3-1/TRBV3-2,.,TRBJ2-7,.
TGTGCCTGGAGTGGAGGAAACACCATATATTTT,CAWSGGNTIYF,TRBV30,.,TRBJ1-3,few